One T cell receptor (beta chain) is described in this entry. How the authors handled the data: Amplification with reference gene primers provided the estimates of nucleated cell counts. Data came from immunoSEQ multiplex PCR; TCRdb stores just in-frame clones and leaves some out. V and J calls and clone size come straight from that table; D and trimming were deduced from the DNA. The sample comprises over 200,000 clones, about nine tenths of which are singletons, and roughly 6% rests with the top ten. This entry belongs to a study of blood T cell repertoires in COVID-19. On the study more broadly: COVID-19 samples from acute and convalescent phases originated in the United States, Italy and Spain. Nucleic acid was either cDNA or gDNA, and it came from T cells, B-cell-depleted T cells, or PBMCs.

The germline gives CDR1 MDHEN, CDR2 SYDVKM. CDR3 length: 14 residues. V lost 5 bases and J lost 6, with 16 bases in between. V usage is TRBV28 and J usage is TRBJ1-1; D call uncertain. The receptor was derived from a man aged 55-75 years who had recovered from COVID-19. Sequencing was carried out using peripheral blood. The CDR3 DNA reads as TGTGCCAGCAGTCCTAGCGGCAGAACATCTGAAGCTTTCTTT. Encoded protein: CASSPSGRTSEAFF.